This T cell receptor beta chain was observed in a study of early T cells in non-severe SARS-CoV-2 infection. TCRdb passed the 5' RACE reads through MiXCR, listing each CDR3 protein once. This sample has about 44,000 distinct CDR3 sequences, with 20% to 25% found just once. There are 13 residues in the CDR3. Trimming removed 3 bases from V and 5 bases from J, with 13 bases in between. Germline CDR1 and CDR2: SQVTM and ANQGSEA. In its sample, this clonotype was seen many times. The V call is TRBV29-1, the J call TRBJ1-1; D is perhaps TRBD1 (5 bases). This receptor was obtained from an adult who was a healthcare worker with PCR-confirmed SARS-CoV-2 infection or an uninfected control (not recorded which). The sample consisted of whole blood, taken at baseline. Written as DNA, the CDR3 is TGCAGCGTTGATGGGGGAAGAGGTACTGAAGCTTTCTTT. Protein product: CSVDGGRGTEAFF. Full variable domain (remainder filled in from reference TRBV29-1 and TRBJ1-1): SAVISQKPSRDICQRGTSLTIQCQVDSQVTMMFWYRQQPGQSLTLIATANQGSEATYESGFVIDKFPISRPNLTFSTLTVSNMSPEDSSIYLCSVDGGRGTEAFFGQGTRLTVV.